Listed below are T cell receptor beta chains from one sample, sequenced in a study of cytomegalovirus exposure and HLA in healthy donors. Clones were read by immunoSEQ multiplex PCR, and TCRdb kept only the in-frame ones, dropping some. The profile shows about 300,000 clones, roughly 90% of them singletons. The sample consisted of PBMCs. The source of these receptors is a woman under 30 in good health and CMV-seronegative. Each CDR3 is given with its conserved first and last residue. The D gene is left open where the match is weak. Clone size is stated in some rows and not others, as once, few, many or a class when expanded.

NA,TRBJ2-7,TRBV19,14,NA,TGTGCCAGTAGTATTATTACAGGGATGCACGAGCAGTACTTC,CASSIITGMHEQYF
NA,TRBJ1-2,TRBV28,15,TRBD1,TGTGCCAGCAGTCCCCAGGGACAGGGATTGGGGGGCTACACCTTC,CASSPQGQGLGGYTF
NA,TRBJ1-4,TRBV29-1,14,NA,TGCAGCGTTGAAGATCGCAGGGGTGGTGAAAAACTGTTTTTT,CSVEDRRGGEKLFF
NA,TRBJ2-7,TRBV9,13,TRBD1,TGTGCCAGCAGTAAGGGACAGACCTACGAGCAGTACTTC,CASSKGQTYEQYF
NA,TRBJ2-7,TRBV7-9,14,TRBD1,TGTGCCAGCAGCTTAGAGGGCCAGGGGGACGAGCAGTACTTC,CASSLEGQGDEQYF
NA,TRBJ2-7,TRBV11-2,17,NA,TGTGCCAGCAGCTTAATCGGCGTCGCTAGTTTCACCTACGAGCAGTACTTC,CASSLIGVASFTYEQYF
few,TRBJ1-2,TRBV5-4,14,NA,TGTGCCAGCACCCCATCGGCTGGGCTCTATGGCTACACCTTC,CASTPSAGLYGYTF
NA,TRBJ1-2,TRBV29-1,12,NA,TGCAGCGTTGAGGAGGGTACCTATGGCTACACCTTC,CSVEEGTYGYTF
NA,TRBJ2-1,TRBV28,13,TRBD2,TGTGCCAGCAGTCCGGGAGGGTACAATGAGCAGTTCTTC,CASSPGGYNEQFF
NA,TRBJ2-5,TRBV5-1,16,TRBD1,TGCGCCAGCAGCTTGGCCCCCACAGGGGAGTTAGAGACCCAGTACTTC,CASSLAPTGELETQYF
NA,TRBJ2-7,TRBV9,14,NA,TGTGCCAGCAGCCGAGCTAGCGCACCCTACGAGCAGTACTTC,CASSRASAPYEQYF
NA,TRBJ1-1,TRBV6-6,13,NA,TGTGCCAGCAGTTACGAGGGTCGCTCTGAAGCTTTCTTT,CASSYEGRSEAFF
NA,TRBJ2-3,TRBV4-1,18,TRBD2,TGCGCCAGCAGCCTCTCAGGGGGACTAGCGGGATTGTTCGATACGCAGTATTTT,CASSLSGGLAGLFDTQYF
NA,TRBJ2-7,TRBV27,13,NA,TGTGCCAGCAGTTTTCGGGGTAGGAGCGAGCAGTACTTC,CASSFRGRSEQYF
NA,TRBJ2-3,TRBV19,13,NA,TGTGCCAGTAGAACAGGGTTTCCAGATACGCAGTATTTT,CASRTGFPDTQYF
NA,TRBJ1-1,TRBV9,15,NA,TGTGCCAGCAGCCCACCCGAACAGGGACACACTGAAGCTTTCTTT,CASSPPEQGHTEAFF
NA,TRBJ1-5,TRBV15,13,NA,TGTGCCACCGTCGACAGGTACGGTCAGCCCCAGCATTTT,CATVDRYGQPQHF
NA,TRBJ2-5,TRBV7-2,15,NA,TGTGCCAGCAGCCCCGGCCCCCGGCAGGGGGAGACCCAGTACTTC,CASSPGPRQGETQYF
NA,TRBJ2-7,TRBV5-1,15,NA,TGCGCCAGCAGCTTGGTGAGGGGGAGGGCCGACGAGCAGTACTTC,CASSLVRGRADEQYF
NA,TRBJ2-7,TRBV7-8,15,NA,TGTGCCAGCACTAAGTTGGGCCCGAGCTCCTACGAGCAGTACTTC,CASTKLGPSSYEQYF
once,TRBJ2-5,TRBV18,14,TRBD1,TGTGCCAGCCGGGAACAGGGGGTTAGGAAGACCCAGTACTTC,CASREQGVRKTQYF
NA,TRBJ2-1,TRBV29-1,18,TRBD2,TGCAGTTCAACCGGGACTAGCGGGAGACTGAGCTCCTACAATGAGCAGTTCTTC,CSSTGTSGRLSSYNEQFF
NA,TRBJ2-1,TRBV10-3,12,NA,TGTGCCATCAGTCCTCCCTCCAATGAGCAGTTCTTC,CAISPPSNEQFF
NA,TRBJ1-5,TRBV19,13,NA,TGTGCCAGTAGTCCGGCAGGAAATCAGCCCCAGCATTTT,CASSPAGNQPQHF
NA,TRBJ2-7,TRBV14,16,TRBD2,TGTGCCAGCAGCGTATTAGCGGGAGGTTCCTCCTACGAGCAGTACTTC,CASSVLAGGSSYEQYF
few,TRBJ2-1,TRBV4-1,16,NA,TGCGCCAGCAGCCAAGGGCCCAGGGAGGTGTATGATGAGCAGTTCTTC,CASSQGPREVYDEQFF
NA,TRBJ2-3,TRBV9,15,TRBD1,TGTGCCAGCAGCGACGGGACAGGGACTTCAGATACGCAGTATTTT,CASSDGTGTSDTQYF
NA,TRBJ2-3,TRBV6-1,13,NA,TGTGCCAGCAGTGGGAGGACCACAGATACGCAGTATTTT,CASSGRTTDTQYF
NA,TRBJ2-7,TRBV7-8,14,NA,TGTGCCAGCAGCTTATGGGACAACTCCTACGAGCAGTACTTC,CASSLWDNSYEQYF